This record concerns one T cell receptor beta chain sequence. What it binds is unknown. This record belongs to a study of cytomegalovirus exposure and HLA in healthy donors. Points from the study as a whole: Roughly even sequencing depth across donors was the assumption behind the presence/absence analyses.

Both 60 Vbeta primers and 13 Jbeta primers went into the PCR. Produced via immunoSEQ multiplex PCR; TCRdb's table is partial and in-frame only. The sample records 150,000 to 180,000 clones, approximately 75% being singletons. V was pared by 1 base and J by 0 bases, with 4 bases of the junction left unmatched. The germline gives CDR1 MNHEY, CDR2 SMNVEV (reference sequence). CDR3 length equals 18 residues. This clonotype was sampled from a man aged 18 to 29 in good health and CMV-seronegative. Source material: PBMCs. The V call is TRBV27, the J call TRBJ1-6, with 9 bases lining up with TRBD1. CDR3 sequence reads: CASSLYGTGSSYNSPLHF. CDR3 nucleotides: TGTGCCAGCAGTTTATACGGGACAGGGAGCTCCTATAATTCACCCCTCCACTTT.